This T cell receptor beta chain was identified during a study of T cell changes during pregnancy in multiple sclerosis. Data came from immunoSEQ multiplex PCR; TCRdb stores just in-frame clones and leaves some out. Among over 70,000 clones listed, 85% to 95% were seen once. CDR3 length: 13 amino acids. V lost 1 base, J lost 1 base, and 5 bases lay in between. Germline V gene data show CDR1 as SGHVS and CDR2 as FNYEAQ. The TCR was taken from a female donor with multiple sclerosis, enrolled in a pregnancy study. The source material was peripheral blood, sampled in the first trimester of pregnancy. The chain employs TRBV7-6 and TRBJ2-7; a weak D match, TRBD2 (5 bases). The CDR3 nucleotides read TGTGCCAGCAGCTTAGGGGAGTCCTACGAGCAGTACTTC. Encoded protein: CASSLGESYEQYF.